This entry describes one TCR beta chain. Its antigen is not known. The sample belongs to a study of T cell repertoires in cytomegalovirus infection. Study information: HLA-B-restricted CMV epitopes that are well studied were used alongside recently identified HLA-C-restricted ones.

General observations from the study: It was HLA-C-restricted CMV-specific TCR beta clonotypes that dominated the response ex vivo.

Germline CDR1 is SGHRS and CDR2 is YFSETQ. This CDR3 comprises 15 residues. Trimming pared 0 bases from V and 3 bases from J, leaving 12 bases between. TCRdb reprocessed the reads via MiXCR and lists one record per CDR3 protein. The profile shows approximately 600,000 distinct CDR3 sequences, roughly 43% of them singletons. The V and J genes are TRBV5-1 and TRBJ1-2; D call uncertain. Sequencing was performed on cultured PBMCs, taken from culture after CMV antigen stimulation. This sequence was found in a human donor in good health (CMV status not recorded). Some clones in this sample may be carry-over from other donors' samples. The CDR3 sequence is CASSLGSVAYYGYTF. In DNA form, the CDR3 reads TGCGCCAGCAGCTTGGGATCGGTAGCCTACTATGGCTACACCTTC.